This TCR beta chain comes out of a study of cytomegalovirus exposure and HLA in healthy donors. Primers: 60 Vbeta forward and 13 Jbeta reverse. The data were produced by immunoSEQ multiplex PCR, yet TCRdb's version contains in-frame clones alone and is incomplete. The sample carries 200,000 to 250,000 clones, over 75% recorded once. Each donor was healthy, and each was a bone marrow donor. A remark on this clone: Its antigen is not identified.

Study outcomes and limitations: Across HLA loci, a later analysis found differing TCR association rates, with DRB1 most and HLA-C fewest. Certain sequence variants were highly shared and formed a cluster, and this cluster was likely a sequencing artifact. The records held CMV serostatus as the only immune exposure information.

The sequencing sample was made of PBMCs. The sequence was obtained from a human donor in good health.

The CDR3 protein is CASSQTGQGSPHNEQFF. The CDR3 DNA sequence: TGCGCCAGCAGTCAAACAGGGCAGGGGTCCCCCCACAATGAGCAGTTCTTC. The gene calls are TRBV23-1 and TRBJ2-1; D perhaps matches TRBD1 (6 bases). TRBV23-1 is designated an ORF whose function remains uncertain. Deletions cut 2 bases from V and 5 bases from J, with 19 bases between. This CDR3 has 17 amino acids.